Listed here is a single T cell receptor beta chain. This clonotype was detected ten times or more. Its antigen has not been determined. Base qualities were left out, and no much larger clone turns up one base away. cDNA was synthesized by template-switch 5'RACE using a primer with a 10-nucleotide random unique molecular identifier that tagged each TCR transcript. Each sequencing run produced over 160 million TCR-beta sequences covering 15-18 subjects. The RNeasy kit was used for extraction of total RNA. The KAPA Real-time Library Amplification kit was used to amplify TCR-beta VDJ regions with primers for the TCR constant region and the 5'RACE anchor. Sample indexes and Illumina adaptors were added in a first PCR, and a second PCR then increased library yield. After Ampure bead purification, the TCR product of roughly 650 bp was size-selected on a 2% E-gel SizeSelection system. Before pooling, libraries had their quality checked on a Bioanalyzer, their concentration measured with Qubit, and their quantity determined with the Kapa Library Quantification kit. An Illumina HiSeq 2500 was used to sequence the libraries paired-end at 2 x 150 bp. To increase sequence diversity, about 23-30% phiX was spiked into each library pool. The original methods were these. Quality-filtered reads were processed with the UMI-based MiGEC pipeline, and over 75% of raw TCR sequences were removed by the MiGEC pipeline during error correction. IMGT germline references were used for alignment of VDJ genes, and clonotypes were defined by a unique CDR3 amino acid sequence together with V-J genes. Clonal expansion, Shannon diversity and CDR3 relatedness (CalcPairwiseDistances, ClusterSamples) were evaluated with VDJtools, and phylogenetic trees were built with CLCbio workbench. Using coefficient-of-variation modelling across technical triplicates, the study counted a clone as expanded if it had at least 8 unique UMIs. The public reads were quality trimmed at Q25 with fastp and then assembled into clones with MiXCR by TCRdb, keeping productive beta chains. Every CDR3 protein is listed once, alongside the most common genes and DNA of its rows. The V and J calls and clone size come from TCRdb's table, not from the authors' own analysis. This sample comprises about 74,000 distinct CDR3 sequences, 4% to 6% of them detected only once. 7.4% of the sample goes to the ten largest clones.

The sample originates from a study of neurological immune-mediated disorders (dated by TCRdb to the late 2010s). Describing the broader study: Among the approximately 34 multiple sclerosis patients, relapsing-remitting MS was present in roughly 30 and secondary progressive MS was present in 3. Alongside PBMC samples, the set of about 100 TCR-beta libraries contained longitudinal samples, technical triplicates, and paired CD4+ and CD8+ T-cell subsets that had been sorted. Peripheral blood TCR-beta repertoires from patients with HTLV-I-associated myelopathy (HAM/TSP), patients with multiple sclerosis, and healthy controls were compared in the study using UMI-based sequencing. The cohort included some 70 subjects: about 15 with HAM/TSP, some 35 with multiple sclerosis, and roughly 20 healthy controls. Summary of the overall study and its limitations: Repertoires from 18 of 34 MS patients were grouped by phylogenetic analysis into a cluster of related CDR3 sequences, suggesting a possible repertoire-level signature. TCR clonal expansion was highest in HAM/TSP patients and lowest in MS patients, with MS patients falling below even healthy controls. Across subjects, expanded clones never shared an identical CDR3 amino acid sequence, which suggests that the TCR-beta repertoires in every group were private. The MS cluster was not associated with any clinical or MRI features, and the authors stated that larger cohorts are needed.

For the unsorted PBMC libraries, 2 million PBMCs were stored in RNAlater at -80 degrees C until RNA extraction and were used to generate the libraries. Multiple sclerosis patients were enrolled in a US clinical protocol under which disease progression was evaluated by magnetic resonance imaging. Peripheral blood underwent Ficoll-Hypaque density gradient centrifugation to isolate PBMCs, which were then cryopreserved in liquid nitrogen. The germline V gene (reference sequence) gives CDR1 as SGHKS and CDR2 as YYEKEE. From the cysteine up to the phenylalanine, the CDR3 has a length of 14 residues. Just CDR3 DNA is preserved here, 42 bases in frame from base 1. V is cut by 5 bases and J by 2 bases, and the space between the germline ends is 10 bases.

The chain is encoded by TRBV5-5 joined to TRBJ1-4; the D gene lacks a confident call. This clonotype was obtained from a man aged 18 to 29 with multiple sclerosis. Sequences were obtained from PBMCs. The nucleotide sequence is given as TGTGCCAGCAGTCCGTTGGGGACTAATGAAAAACTGTTTTTT. It encodes CASSPLGTNEKLFF.